This T cell receptor (beta chain) was captured by sequencing in a study of blood T cell repertoires in COVID-19. Looking at the study overall: Samples came from the United States, Italy and Spain, spanning acute and convalescent COVID-19. Sources were T cells, B-cell-depleted T cells, or PBMCs; the material itself was cDNA or gDNA.

V lost 4 bases, J lost 3 bases, and 11 bases lay in between. The V gene's germline CDR1 is SGHKS and CDR2 YYEKEE (reference sequence). The CDR3 has 13 residues. Data came from immunoSEQ multiplex PCR; TCRdb stores just in-frame clones and leaves some out. The table records over 85,000 clones, more than 75% of them present only once. Material: peripheral blood. This TCR derives from a human donor in a cohort sampled during active COVID-19. The chain couples TRBV5-5 to TRBJ2-7; D call uncertain. CDR3 in amino acids: CASSAQSYYEQYF. CDR3 sequence (DNA): TGTGCCAGCAGCGCCCAAAGCTACTACGAGCAGTACTTC.